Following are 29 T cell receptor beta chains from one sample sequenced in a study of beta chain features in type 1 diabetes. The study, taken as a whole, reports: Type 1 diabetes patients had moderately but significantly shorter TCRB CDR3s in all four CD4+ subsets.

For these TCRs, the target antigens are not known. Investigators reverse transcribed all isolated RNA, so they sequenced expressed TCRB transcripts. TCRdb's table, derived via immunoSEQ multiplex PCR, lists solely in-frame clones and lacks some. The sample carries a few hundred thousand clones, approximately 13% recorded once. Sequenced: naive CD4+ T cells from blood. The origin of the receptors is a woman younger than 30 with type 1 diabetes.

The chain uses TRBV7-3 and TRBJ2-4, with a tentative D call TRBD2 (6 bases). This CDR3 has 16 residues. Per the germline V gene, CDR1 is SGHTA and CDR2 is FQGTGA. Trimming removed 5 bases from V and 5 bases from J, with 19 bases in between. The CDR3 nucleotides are TGTGCCAGCAGCCCTAACCCCGGACTACTTGAAAACATTCAGTACTTC. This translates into CASSPNPGLLENIQYF.

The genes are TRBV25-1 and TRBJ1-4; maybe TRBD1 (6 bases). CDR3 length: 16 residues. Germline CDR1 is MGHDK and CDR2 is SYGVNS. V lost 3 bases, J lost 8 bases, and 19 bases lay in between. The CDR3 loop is CASSDHGGGVEEKLFF. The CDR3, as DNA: TGTGCCAGCAGTGATCACGGAGGGGGGGTGGAGGAAAAACTGTTTTTT.

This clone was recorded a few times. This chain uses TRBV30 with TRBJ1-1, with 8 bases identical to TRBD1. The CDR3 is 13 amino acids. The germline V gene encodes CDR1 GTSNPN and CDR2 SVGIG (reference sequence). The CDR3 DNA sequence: TGTGCTCTCGAGACAGGGGTGGACACTGAAGCTTTCTTT. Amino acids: CALETGVDTEAFF.

The CDR3 sequence is CASSPLDSYTGELFF. CDR3 nucleotides: TGTGCCAGCAGCCCCTTGGACAGTTACACCGGGGAGCTGTTTTTT. V is TRBV7-8 and J is TRBJ2-2, with D possibly being TRBD1 (6 bases). Trimming removed 5 bases at V and 3 bases at J, with 13 bases between. CDR1 is SGHVS and CDR2 is FQNEAQ in the germline V gene. This CDR3 comprises 15 residues.

CDR3 sequence reads: CASSSGLAGAHEQYV. CDR3 coding DNA: TGTGCCAGCAGCTCGGGACTAGCGGGAGCTCACGAGCAGTACGTC. The V and J genes are TRBV7-4 and TRBJ2-7, with 14 bases aligning to TRBD2. CDR3 size: 15 residues. After removal of 4 bases from V and 5 bases from J, the junction contained 4 bases not matched to a gene. Germline CDR1 SGHVT, CDR2 SQSDAQ.

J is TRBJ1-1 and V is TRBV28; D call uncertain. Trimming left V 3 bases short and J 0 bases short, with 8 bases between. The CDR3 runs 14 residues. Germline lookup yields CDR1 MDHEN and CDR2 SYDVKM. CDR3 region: CASSFYTMNTEAFF. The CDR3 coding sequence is TGTGCCAGCAGTTTTTACACCATGAACACTGAAGCTTTCTTT.

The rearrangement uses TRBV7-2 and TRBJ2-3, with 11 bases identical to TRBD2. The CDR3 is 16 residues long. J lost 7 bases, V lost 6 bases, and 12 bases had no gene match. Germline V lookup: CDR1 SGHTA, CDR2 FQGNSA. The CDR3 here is CASSSLGGLAAYTQYF. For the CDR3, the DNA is TGTGCCAGCAGTTCCCTGGGGGGACTAGCGGCCTATACGCAGTATTTT.

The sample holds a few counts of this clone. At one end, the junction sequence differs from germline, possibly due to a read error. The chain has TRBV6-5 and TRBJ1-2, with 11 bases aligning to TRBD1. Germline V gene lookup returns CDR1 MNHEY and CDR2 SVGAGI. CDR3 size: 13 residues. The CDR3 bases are TGTGCCAGCAGCCTCGACGGACAGGGGGCGAATTTCTTC. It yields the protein CASSLDGQGANFF.

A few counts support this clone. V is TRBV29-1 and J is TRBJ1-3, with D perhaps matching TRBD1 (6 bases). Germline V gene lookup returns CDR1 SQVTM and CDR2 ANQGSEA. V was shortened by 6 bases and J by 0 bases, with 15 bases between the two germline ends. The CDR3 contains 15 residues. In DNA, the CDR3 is TGCAGCGTGGTTACAGGGTTTGACTCTGGAAACACCATATATTTT. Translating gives CSVVTGFDSGNTIYF.

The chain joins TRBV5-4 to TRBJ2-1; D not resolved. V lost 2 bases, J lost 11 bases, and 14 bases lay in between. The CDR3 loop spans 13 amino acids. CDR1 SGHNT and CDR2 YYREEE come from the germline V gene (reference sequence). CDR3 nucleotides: TGTGCCAGCAGCTTACGATCGGTAATTAAGCAGTTCTTC. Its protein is CASSLRSVIKQFF.

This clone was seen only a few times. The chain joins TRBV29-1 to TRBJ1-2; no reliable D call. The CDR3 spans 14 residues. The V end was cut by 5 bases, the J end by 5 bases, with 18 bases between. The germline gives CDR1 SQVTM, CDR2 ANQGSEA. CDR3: CSVRPRLAEYGYTF. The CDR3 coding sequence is TGCAGCGTTCGCCCGCGGTTAGCTGAATATGGCTACACCTTC.

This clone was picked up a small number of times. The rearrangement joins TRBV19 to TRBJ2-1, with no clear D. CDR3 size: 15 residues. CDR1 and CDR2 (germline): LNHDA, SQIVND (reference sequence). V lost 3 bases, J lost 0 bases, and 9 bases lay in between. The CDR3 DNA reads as TGTGCCAGTAGTATGGTCCGACTCTCCTACAATGAGCAGTTCTTC. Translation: CASSMVRLSYNEQFF.

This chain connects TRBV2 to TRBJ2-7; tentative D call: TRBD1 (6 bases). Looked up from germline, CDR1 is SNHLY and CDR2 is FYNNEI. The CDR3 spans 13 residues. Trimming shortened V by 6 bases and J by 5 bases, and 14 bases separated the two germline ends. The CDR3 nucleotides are TGTGCCAGCAGCTTAATACAGGGTAACGAGCAGTACGTC. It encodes CASSLIQGNEQYV.

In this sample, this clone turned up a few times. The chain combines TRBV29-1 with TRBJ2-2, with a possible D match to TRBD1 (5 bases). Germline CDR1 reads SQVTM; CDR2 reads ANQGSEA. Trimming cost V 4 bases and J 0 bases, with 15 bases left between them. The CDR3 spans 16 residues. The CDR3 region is CSVVGQGLANTGELFF. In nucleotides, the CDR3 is TGCAGCGTTGTAGGGCAGGGCCTCGCGAACACCGGGGAGCTGTTTTTT.

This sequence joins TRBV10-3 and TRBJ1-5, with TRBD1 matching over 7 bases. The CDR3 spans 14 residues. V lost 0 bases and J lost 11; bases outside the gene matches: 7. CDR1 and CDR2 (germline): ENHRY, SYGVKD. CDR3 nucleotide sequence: TGTGCCATCAGTGAGTCCCTGGCAGGGACAGCCCAGCATTTT. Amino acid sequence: CAISESLAGTAQHF.

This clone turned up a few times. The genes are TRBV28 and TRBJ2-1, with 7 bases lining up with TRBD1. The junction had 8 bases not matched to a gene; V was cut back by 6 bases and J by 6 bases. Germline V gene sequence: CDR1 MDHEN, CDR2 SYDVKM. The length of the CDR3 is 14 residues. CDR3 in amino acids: CASSPGQLLNEQFF. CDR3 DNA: TGTGCCAGCAGCCCGGGACAGCTCCTCAATGAGCAGTTCTTC.

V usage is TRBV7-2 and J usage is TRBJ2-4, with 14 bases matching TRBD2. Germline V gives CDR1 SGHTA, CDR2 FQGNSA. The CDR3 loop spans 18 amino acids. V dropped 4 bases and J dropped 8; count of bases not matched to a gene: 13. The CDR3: CASSSDRTSGRRGYIQYF. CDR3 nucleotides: TGTGCCAGCAGCTCCGATCGGACTAGCGGGAGGCGGGGGTACATTCAGTACTTC.

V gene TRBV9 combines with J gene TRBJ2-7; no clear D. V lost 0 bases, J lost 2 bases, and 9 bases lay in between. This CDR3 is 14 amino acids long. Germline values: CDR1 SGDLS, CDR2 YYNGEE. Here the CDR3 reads CASSVGLQPYEQYF. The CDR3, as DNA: TGTGCCAGCAGCGTAGGGTTACAGCCCTACGAGCAGTACTTC. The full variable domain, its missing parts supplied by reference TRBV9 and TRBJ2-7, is DSGVTQTPKHLITATGQRVTLRCSPRSGDLSVYWYQQSLDQGLQFLIQYYNGEERAKGNILERFSAQQFPDLHSELNLSSLELGDSALYFCASSVGLQPYEQYFGPGTRLTVT.

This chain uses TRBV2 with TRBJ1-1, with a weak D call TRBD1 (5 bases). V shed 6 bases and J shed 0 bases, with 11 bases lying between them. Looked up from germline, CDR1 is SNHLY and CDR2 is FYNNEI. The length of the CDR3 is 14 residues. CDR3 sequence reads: CASSIPDMNTEAFF. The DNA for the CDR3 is TGTGCCAGCAGCATACCGGACATGAACACTGAAGCTTTCTTT.

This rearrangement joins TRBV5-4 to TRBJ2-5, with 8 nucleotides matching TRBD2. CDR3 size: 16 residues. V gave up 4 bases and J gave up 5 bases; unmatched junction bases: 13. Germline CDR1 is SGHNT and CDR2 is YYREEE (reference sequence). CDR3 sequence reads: CASSLVAGRAGETQYF. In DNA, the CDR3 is TGTGCCAGCAGCCTAGTAGCCGGGAGGGCCGGTGAGACCCAGTACTTC. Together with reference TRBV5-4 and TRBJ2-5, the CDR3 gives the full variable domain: ETGVTQSPTHLIKTRGQQVTLRCSSQSGHNTVSWYQQALGQGPQFIFQYYREEENGRGNFPPRFSGLQFPNYSSELNVNALELDDSALYLCASSLVAGRAGETQYFGPGTRLLVL.

The CDR3 DNA is TGCGCCAGCAGCCCGATGTCGGGACAGGGGGGAGAGACCCAGTACTTC. Amino acids: CASSPMSGQGGETQYF. The rearrangement uses TRBV5-1 and TRBJ2-5; TRBD1 matches at 11 bases. Germline values: CDR1 SGHRS, CDR2 YFSETQ. The CDR3 is 16 residues long. V trimming: 4 bases; J trimming: 4 bases; junction bases outside the gene matches: 9.

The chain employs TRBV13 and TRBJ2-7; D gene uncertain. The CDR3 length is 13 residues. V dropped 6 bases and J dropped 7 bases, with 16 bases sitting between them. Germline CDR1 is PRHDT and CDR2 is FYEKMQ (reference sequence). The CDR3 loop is CASSSPRSLEQYF. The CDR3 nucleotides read TGTGCCAGCAGTTCCCCCCGGAGCTTGGAGCAGTACTTC.

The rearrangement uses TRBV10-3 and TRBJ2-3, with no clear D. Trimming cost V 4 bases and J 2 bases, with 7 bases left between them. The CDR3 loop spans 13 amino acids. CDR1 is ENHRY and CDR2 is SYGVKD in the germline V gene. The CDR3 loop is CAISGVTTDTQYF. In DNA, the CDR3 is TGTGCCATCAGTGGAGTCACCACAGATACGCAGTATTTT.

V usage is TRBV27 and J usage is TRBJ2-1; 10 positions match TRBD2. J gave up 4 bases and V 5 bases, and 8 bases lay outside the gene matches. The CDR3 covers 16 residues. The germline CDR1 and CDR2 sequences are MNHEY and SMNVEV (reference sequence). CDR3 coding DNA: TGTGCCAGCAGTACCCTTTTTAGCGGGGGGTACAATGAGCAGTTCTTC. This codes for CASSTLFSGGYNEQFF.

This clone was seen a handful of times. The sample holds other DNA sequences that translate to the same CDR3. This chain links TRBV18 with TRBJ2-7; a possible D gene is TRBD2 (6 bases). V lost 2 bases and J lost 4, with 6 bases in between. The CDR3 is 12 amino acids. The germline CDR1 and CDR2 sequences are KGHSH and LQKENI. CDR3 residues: CASSPGGYEQYV. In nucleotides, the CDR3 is TGTGCCAGCTCACCAGGGGGGTACGAGCAGTACGTC.

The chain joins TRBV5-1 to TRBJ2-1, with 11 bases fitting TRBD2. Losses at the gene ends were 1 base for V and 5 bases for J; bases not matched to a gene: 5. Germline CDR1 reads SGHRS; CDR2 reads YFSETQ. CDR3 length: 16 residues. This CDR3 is CASSLTSGSVNNEQFF. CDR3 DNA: TGCGCCAGCAGCTTGACTAGCGGGAGTGTGAACAATGAGCAGTTCTTC.

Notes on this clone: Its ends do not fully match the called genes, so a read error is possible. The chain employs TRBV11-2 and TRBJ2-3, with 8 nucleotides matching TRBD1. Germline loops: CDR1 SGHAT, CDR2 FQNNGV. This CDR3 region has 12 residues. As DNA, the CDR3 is TGTGCCAGCAGCTTCCATACAGGGGGGCCCGCTTTT. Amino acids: CASSFHTGGPAF.

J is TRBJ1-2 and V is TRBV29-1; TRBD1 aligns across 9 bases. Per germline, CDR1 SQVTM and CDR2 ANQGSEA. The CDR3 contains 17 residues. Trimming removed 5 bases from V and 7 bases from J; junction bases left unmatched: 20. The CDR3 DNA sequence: TGCAGCGTTTACGGGGCAGCCCGGGACAGGGCGAGTGGTGGCTACACCTTC. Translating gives CSVYGAARDRASGGYTF.

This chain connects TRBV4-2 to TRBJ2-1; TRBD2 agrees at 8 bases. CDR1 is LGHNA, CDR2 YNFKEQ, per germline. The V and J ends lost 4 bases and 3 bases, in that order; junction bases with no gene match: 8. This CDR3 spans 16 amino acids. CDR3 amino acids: CASSLGASGLYNEQFF. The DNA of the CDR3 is TGTGCCAGCAGCCTCGGGGCTAGCGGGCTCTACAATGAGCAGTTCTTC.